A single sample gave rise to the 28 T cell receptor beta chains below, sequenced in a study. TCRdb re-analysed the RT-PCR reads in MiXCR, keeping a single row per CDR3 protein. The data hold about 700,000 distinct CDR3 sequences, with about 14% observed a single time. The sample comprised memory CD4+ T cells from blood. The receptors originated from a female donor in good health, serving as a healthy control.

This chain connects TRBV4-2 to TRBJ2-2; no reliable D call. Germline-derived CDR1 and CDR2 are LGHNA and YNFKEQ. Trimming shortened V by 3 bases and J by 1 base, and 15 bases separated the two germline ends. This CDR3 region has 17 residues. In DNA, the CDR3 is TGTGCCAGCAGCCATGGATTATCGGCTTGGAACACCGGGGAGCTGTTTTTT. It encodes CASSHGLSAWNTGELFF.

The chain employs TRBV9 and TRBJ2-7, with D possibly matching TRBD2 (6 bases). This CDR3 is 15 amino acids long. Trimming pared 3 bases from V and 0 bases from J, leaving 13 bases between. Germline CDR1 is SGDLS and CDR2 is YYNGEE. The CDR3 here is CASSARAGSSYEQYF. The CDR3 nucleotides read TGTGCCAGCAGCGCGAGGGCCGGGAGCTCCTACGAGCAGTACTTC.

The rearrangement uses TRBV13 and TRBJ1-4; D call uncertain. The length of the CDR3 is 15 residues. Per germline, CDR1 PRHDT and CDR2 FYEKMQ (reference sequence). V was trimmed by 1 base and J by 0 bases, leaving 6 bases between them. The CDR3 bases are TGTGCCAGCAGCTTAGTGGGGTCAACTAATGAAAAACTGTTTTTT. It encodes CASSLVGSTNEKLFF.

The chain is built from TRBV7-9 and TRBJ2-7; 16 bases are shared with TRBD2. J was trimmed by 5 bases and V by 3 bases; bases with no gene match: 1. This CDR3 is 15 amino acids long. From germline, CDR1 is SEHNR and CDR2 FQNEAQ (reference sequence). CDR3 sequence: CASSFGTSGRDEQYF. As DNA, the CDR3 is TGTGCCAGCAGCTTCGGGACTAGCGGGAGGGACGAGCAGTACTTC.

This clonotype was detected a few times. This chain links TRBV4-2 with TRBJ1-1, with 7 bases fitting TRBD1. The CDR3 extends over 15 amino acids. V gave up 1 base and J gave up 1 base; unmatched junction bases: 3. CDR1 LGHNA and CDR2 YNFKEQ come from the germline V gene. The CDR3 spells CASSQGGQTNTEAFF. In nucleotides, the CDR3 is TGTGCCAGCAGCCAAGGGGGACAGACGAACACTGAAGCTTTCTTT.

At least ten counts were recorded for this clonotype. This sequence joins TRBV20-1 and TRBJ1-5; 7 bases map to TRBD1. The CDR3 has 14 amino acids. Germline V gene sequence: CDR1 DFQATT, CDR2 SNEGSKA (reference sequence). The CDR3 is CRAHRTGSNQPQHF. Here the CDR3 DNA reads TGCAGAGCCCATAGGACAGGCAGCAATCAGCCCCAGCATTTT.

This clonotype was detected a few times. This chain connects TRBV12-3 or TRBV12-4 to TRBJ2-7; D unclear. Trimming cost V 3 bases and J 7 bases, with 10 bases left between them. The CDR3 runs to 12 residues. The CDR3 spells CASSFGLGEQYF. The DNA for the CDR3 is TGTGCCAGCAGTTTCGGATTGGGGGAGCAGTACTTC.

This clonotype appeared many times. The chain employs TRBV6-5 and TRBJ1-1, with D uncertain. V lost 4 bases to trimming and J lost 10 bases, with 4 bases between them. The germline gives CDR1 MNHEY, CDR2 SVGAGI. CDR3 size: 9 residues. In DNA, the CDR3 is TGTGCCAGCAGTTGTGGAGCTTTCTTT. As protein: CASSCGAFF.

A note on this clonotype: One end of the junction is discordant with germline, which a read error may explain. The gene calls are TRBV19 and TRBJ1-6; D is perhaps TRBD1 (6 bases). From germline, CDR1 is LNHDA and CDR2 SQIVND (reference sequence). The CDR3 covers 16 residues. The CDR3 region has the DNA TGTGCCAGTAGAGATGGGGCCAGGGGAAATAATTCACCCATCCACTTT. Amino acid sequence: CASRDGARGNNSPIHF.

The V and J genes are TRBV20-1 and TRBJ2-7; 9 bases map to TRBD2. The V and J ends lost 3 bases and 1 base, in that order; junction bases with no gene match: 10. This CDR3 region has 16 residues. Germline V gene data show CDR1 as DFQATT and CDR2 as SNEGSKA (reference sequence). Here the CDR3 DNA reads TGCAGTGCTAGTGTGGCGGGAGGGCCAGAGTCCTACGAGCAGTACTTC. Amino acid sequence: CSASVAGGPESYEQYF.

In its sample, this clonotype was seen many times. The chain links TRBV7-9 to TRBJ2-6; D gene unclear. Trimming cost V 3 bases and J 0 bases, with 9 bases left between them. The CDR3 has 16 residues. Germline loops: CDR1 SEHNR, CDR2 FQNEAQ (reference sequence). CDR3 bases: TGTGCCAGCAGCTTTGGATTGAGCTCTGGGGCCAACGTCCTGACTTTC. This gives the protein CASSFGLSSGANVLTF.

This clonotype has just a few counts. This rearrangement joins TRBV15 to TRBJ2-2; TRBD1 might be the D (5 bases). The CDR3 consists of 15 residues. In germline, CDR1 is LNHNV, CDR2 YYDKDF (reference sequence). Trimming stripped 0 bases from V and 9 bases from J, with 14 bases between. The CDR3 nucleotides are TGTGCCACCAGCAGAGATAGTCAGGGAAACAGGGAGCTGTTTTTT. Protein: CATSRDSQGNRELFF.

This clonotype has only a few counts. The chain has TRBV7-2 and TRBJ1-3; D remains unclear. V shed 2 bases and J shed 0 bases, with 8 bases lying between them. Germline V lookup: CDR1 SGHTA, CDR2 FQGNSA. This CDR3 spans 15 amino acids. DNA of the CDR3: TGTGCCAGCAGCTTAAAAGTGAGCTCTGGAAACACCATATATTTT. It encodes CASSLKVSSGNTIYF.

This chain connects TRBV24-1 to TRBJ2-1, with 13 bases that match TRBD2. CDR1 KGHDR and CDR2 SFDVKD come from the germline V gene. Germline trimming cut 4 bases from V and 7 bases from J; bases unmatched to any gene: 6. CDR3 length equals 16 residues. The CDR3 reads CATSDPGTSGKNEQFF. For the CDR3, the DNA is TGTGCCACCAGTGACCCCGGGACTAGCGGGAAAAATGAGCAGTTCTTC.

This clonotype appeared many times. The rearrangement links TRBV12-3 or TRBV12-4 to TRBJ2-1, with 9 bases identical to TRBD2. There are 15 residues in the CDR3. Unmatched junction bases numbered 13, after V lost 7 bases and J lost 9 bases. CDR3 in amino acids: CASTWALAGGGEQFF. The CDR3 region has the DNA TGTGCCAGCACCTGGGCGTTGGCGGGAGGGGGTGAGCAGTTCTTC.

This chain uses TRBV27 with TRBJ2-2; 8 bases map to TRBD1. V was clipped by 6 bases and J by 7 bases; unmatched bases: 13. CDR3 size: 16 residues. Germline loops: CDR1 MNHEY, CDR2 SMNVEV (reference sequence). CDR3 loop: CASSSGGRQGFGELFF. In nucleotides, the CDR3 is TGTGCCAGCAGCTCAGGGGGGAGACAGGGGTTCGGGGAGCTGTTTTTT.

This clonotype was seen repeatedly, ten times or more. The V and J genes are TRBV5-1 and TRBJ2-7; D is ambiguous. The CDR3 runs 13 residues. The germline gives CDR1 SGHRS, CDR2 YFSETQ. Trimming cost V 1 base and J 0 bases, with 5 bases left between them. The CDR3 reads CASSLQNSYEQYF. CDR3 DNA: TGCGCCAGCAGCTTGCAAAACTCCTACGAGCAGTACTTC.

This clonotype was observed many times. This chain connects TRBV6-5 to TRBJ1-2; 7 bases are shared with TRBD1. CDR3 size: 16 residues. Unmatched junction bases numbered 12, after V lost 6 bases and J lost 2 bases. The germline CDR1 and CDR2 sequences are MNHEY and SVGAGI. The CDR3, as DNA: TGTGCCAGCAGCTCAAGGACAGGAGAAGGCAACTATGGCTACACCTTC. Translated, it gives CASSSRTGEGNYGYTF.

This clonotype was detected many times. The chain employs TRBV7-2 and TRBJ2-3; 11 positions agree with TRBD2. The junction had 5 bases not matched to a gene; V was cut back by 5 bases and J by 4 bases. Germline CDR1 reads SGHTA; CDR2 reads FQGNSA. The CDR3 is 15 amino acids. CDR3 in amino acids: CASSTGTSGPDTQYF. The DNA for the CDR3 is TGTGCCAGCAGCACCGGGACTAGCGGACCAGATACGCAGTATTTT.

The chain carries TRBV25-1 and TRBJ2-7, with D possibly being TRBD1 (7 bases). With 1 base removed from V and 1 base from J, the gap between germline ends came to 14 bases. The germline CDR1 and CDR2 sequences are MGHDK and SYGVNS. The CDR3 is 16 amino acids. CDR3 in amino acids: CASSESTGDRSYEQYF. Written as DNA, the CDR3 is TGTGCCAGCAGTGAATCGACGGGGGACAGATCCTACGAGCAGTACTTC.

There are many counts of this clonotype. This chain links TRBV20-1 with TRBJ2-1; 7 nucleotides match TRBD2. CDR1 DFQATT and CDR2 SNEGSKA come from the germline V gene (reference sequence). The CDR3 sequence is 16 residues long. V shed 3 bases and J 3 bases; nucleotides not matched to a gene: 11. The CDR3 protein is CSASGRRYYYYNEQFF. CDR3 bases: TGCAGTGCTAGCGGGAGGAGGTACTACTACTACAATGAGCAGTTCTTC.

CDR3 loop: CASSMELLGNTIYF. The CDR3, as DNA: TGTGCCAGCAGCATGGAACTATTGGGAAACACCATATATTTT. The chain carries TRBV11-2 and TRBJ1-3; no definite D call. Trimming shortened V by 5 bases and J by 4 bases, and 12 bases separated the two germline ends. Germline V gene sequence: CDR1 SGHAT, CDR2 FQNNGV. The CDR3 sequence is 14 residues long.

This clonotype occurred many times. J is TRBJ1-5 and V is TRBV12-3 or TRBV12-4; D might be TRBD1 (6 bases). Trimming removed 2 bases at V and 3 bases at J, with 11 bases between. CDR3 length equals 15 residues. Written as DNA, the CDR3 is TGTGCCAGCAGTTTATTCGGGGGGCCCAATCAGCCCCAGCATTTT. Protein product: CASSLFGGPNQPQHF.

In nucleotides, the CDR3 is TGCGCCAGCAGCATCTGGGGACAGGTGAACAATGAGCAGTTCTTC. Protein product: CASSIWGQVNNEQFF. V and J are TRBV5-1 and TRBJ2-1; 8 nucleotides match TRBD1. The CDR3 contains 15 residues. Germline CDR1 and CDR2: SGHRS and YFSETQ. The V gene end was trimmed by 4 bases and the J gene end by 5 bases; junction bases not matched to a gene: 8. Variable domain in full (rest from reference TRBV5-1 and TRBJ2-1): KAGVTQTPRYLIKTRGQQVTLSCSPISGHRSVSWYQQTPGQGLQFLFEYFSETQRNKGNFPGRFSGRQFSNSRSEMNVSTLELGDSALYLCASSIWGQVNNEQFFGPGTRLTVL.

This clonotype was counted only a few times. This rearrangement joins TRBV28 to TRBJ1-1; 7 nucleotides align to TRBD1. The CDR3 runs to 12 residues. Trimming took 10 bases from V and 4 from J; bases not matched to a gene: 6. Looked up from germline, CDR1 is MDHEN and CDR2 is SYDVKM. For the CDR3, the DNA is TGTGCCACCTTCGACAGGGTCACTGAAGCTTTCTTT. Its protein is CATFDRVTEAFF.

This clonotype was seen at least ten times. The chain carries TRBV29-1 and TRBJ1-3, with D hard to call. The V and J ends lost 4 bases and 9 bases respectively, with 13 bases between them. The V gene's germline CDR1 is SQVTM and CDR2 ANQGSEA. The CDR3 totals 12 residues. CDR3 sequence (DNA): TGCAGCGTTGCTACGGCGGGGAGCACCATATATTTT. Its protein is CSVATAGSTIYF.

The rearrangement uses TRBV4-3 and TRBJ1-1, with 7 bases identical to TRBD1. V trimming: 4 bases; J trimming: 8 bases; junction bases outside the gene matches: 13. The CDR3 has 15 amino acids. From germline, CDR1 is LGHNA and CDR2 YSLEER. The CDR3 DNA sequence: TGCGCCAGCAGCCGAAACCCCGGTCAGGGGGAGGAAGCTTTCTTT. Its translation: CASSRNPGQGEEAFF.

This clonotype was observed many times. The CDR3 region is CASSLRVPPRTQYF. CDR3 DNA sequence: TGTGCCAGCAGCTTGAGGGTTCCCCCCAGGACCCAGTACTTC. The rearrangement links TRBV5-6 to TRBJ2-5; D ambiguous. The CDR3 covers 14 residues. Germline CDR1 SGHDT, CDR2 YYEEEE. V lost 1 base, J lost 7 bases, and 14 bases lay in between. The variable domain in full, completed from reference TRBV5-6 and TRBJ2-5, reads DAGVTQSPTHLIKTRGQQVTLRCSPKSGHDTVSWYQQALGQGPQFIFQYYEEEERQRGNFPDRFSGHQFPNYSSELNVNALLLGDSALYLCASSLRVPPRTQYFGPGTRLLVL.